These 30 T cell receptor beta chains were all obtained from the same sample, sequenced in a study of blood T cell repertoires in COVID-19. Data came from immunoSEQ multiplex PCR; TCRdb stores just in-frame clones and leaves some out. The sample consists of hundreds of thousands of clones, about nine tenths of them appearing once. Sequencing input: peripheral blood. The receptor source for this set is a man aged 35 to 55 with acute or convalescent COVID-19.

This sequence joins TRBV19 and TRBJ1-5; a possible D gene is TRBD1 (5 bases). Trimming pared 5 bases from V and 7 bases from J, leaving 18 bases between. Germline CDR1 LNHDA, CDR2 SQIVND (reference sequence). CDR3 size: 15 residues. DNA of the CDR3: TGTGCCAGTAGTCGGGTGGGTGGGGGAGGCCAGCCCCAGCATTTT. It yields the protein CASSRVGGGGQPQHF.

V gene TRBV15 combines with J gene TRBJ2-7; D is undetermined. This CDR3 spans 12 amino acids. From germline, CDR1 is LNHNV and CDR2 YYDKDF (reference sequence). The V end lost 5 bases, the J end lost 6 bases, and 11 bases lay between the germline ends. CDR3 sequence: CATSPPHGEQYF. In nucleotides, the CDR3 is TGTGCCACCAGCCCTCCGCACGGCGAGCAGTACTTC.

This chain connects TRBV15 to TRBJ1-2; TRBD1 agrees at 7 bases. J lost 2 bases, V lost 0 bases, and 15 bases had no gene match. The CDR3 length is 19 residues. Germline V CDR1 and CDR2: LNHNV, YYDKDF (reference sequence). CDR3: CATSRETSLGDRANYGYTF. CDR3 DNA sequence: TGTGCCACCAGCAGAGAAACGTCCTTAGGAGACAGGGCAAACTATGGCTACACCTTC.

The genes are TRBV3-1 (or the pseudogene TRBV3-2) and TRBJ2-1; D possibly corresponds to TRBD2 (7 bases). The ends were cut back, 4 bases at V and 12 bases at J, with 16 bases in the middle. Germline V gene sequence: CDR1 LGHDT, CDR2 YNNKEL (reference sequence). The CDR3 contains 13 residues. DNA for the CDR3: TGTGCCAGCAGCCCTGAGGGGGGGAGGGGGCAGTTCTTC. Translating it yields CASSPEGGRGQFF.

The V call is TRBV6-5, the J call TRBJ1-2; D is unresolved. Germline CDR1 is MNHEY and CDR2 is SVGAGI. The germline V and J ends were trimmed by 7 bases and 3 bases, with 6 bases remaining between them. The CDR3 runs 11 residues. Here the CDR3 DNA reads TGTGCCAGCACGCCGGACTATGGCTACACCTTC. Its protein is CASTPDYGYTF.

The genes are TRBV6-5 and TRBJ2-7; TRBD2 agrees at 7 bases. Per the germline V gene, CDR1 is MNHEY and CDR2 is SVGAGI. This CDR3 is 16 amino acids long. After removal of 2 bases from V and 7 bases from J, the junction contained 14 bases not matched to a gene. CDR3 DNA sequence: TGTGCCAGCAGTTACGGGCCTAGCGGACTACTGAGGGAGCAGTACTTC. It codes for CASSYGPSGLLREQYF.

The chain carries TRBV10-3 and TRBJ1-5; D may be TRBD1 (5 bases). The V gene lost 0 bases and the J gene lost 4 bases, with 10 bases spanning the gap. The germline gives CDR1 ENHRY, CDR2 SYGVKD. This CDR3 is built from 15 residues. The CDR3 DNA sequence: TGTGCCATCAGTGAGTCATTTGGGGGGAATCAGCCCCAGCATTTT. It encodes CAISESFGGNQPQHF.

This clone appeared once. The chain uses TRBV27 and TRBJ1-4, with TRBD1 identical over 11 bases. V lost 6 bases, J lost 6 bases, and 6 bases stayed unmatched. The CDR3 sequence is 15 residues long. Germline CDR1 MNHEY, CDR2 SMNVEV (reference sequence). The CDR3 region is CASRAWGQGDEKLFF. DNA for the CDR3: TGTGCCAGCAGGGCGTGGGGACAGGGGGATGAAAAACTGTTTTTT.

The rearrangement links TRBV13 to TRBJ1-2, with a possible D match to TRBD1 (6 bases). Germline lookup yields CDR1 PRHDT and CDR2 FYEKMQ (reference sequence). This CDR3 comprises 14 residues. Trimming stripped 5 bases from V and 0 bases from J, with 10 bases between. CDR3 sequence: CASSAWTANYGYTF. The CDR3 nucleotides read TGTGCCAGCAGCGCCTGGACAGCTAACTATGGCTACACCTTC.

The genes are TRBV19 and TRBJ1-6; D is unresolved. CDR1 LNHDA and CDR2 SQIVND come from the germline V gene (reference sequence). The CDR3 sequence is 16 residues long. V lost 7 bases and J lost 7, with 20 bases in between. The CDR3 protein is CASNLAEGFPNSPLHF. In nucleotides, the CDR3 is TGTGCCAGTAACTTGGCTGAGGGCTTCCCCAATTCACCCCTCCACTTT.

CDR3 DNA: TGTGCCAGCAGTCCGTGGACTTACTCCTCCTACAATGAGCAGTTCTTC. Translating it yields CASSPWTYSSYNEQFF. This chain uses TRBV27 with TRBJ2-1; D is perhaps TRBD2 (5 bases). From germline, CDR1 is MNHEY and CDR2 SMNVEV (reference sequence). The CDR3 has 16 residues. The germline V and J ends were trimmed by 5 bases and 0 bases, with 14 bases remaining between them.

J is TRBJ2-2 and V is TRBV5-1; tentative D call: TRBD1 (5 bases). The CDR3 covers 16 residues. V was cut by 0 bases and J by 2 bases, with 11 bases left in between. Germline CDR1 is SGHRS and CDR2 is YFSETQ. The CDR3 here is CASSLAARANTGELFF. The CDR3 nucleotides are TGCGCCAGCAGCTTGGCGGCCAGGGCAAACACCGGGGAGCTGTTTTTT.

The chain combines TRBV5-1 with TRBJ2-3, with TRBD1 identical over 8 bases. This CDR3 contains 13 residues. Losses at the gene ends were 6 bases for V and 6 bases for J; bases not matched to a gene: 6. Germline values: CDR1 SGHRS, CDR2 YFSETQ. This chain's CDR3 is CASTRTGRDTQYF. Here the CDR3 DNA reads TGCGCCAGCACCCGGACAGGGCGGGATACGCAGTATTTT.

The V and J genes are TRBV27 and TRBJ1-1; a weak D match, TRBD1 (5 bases). V lost 6 bases to trimming and J lost 0 bases, with 11 bases between them. CDR3 length: 14 residues. The germline V gene has CDR1 MNHEY and CDR2 SMNVEV (reference sequence). The CDR3 loop reads CASRDIKVNTEAFF. The CDR3 region has the DNA TGTGCCAGCAGGGACATTAAAGTGAACACTGAAGCTTTCTTT.

The chain couples TRBV6-2 or TRBV6-3 to TRBJ2-4; 7 bases fit TRBD2. Germline assignment: CDR1 MNHEY and CDR2 SVGEGT. V was clipped by 2 bases and J by 1 base; unmatched bases: 20. The CDR3 spans 21 residues. Here the CDR3 reads CASSYPQMEGGPLRAKNIQYF. The CDR3 coding sequence is TGTGCCAGCAGTTACCCCCAGATGGAGGGAGGGCCCCTTAGGGCCAAAAACATTCAGTACTTC.

This sequence joins TRBV9 and TRBJ1-5, with D maybe TRBD1 (5 bases). V lost 3 bases and J 6 bases, leaving 10 bases between the germline ends. This CDR3 region has 13 residues. Per the germline V gene, CDR1 is SGDLS and CDR2 is YYNGEE. In nucleotides, the CDR3 is TGTGCCAGCAGCGCGGGGGATGGTCAGCCCCAGCATTTT. Its protein product is CASSAGDGQPQHF.

The chain has TRBV4-3 and TRBJ1-4; 8 bases are a match to TRBD1. CDR1 and CDR2 from the germline V gene are LGHNA and YSLEER. V shed 0 bases and J 10 bases; nucleotides not matched to a gene: 7. The CDR3 loop spans 15 amino acids. This CDR3 is CASSQERTGRGKLFF. The CDR3 nucleotides are TGCGCCAGCAGCCAAGAAAGGACAGGGCGGGGAAAACTGTTTTTT.

The chain links TRBV5-1 to TRBJ2-5; D uncertain. V lost 7 bases to trimming and J lost 2 bases, with 6 bases between them. The CDR3 runs 11 residues. Germline V gene data show CDR1 as SGHRS and CDR2 as YFSETQ. CDR3 region: CASQFQETQYF. In nucleotides, the CDR3 is TGCGCCAGCCAATTTCAAGAGACCCAGTACTTC.

The sample holds one count of this clone. The CDR3: CASSDTGGSPLHF. In nucleotides, the CDR3 is TGTGCCAGCAGTGACACAGGGGGTTCACCCCTCCACTTT. The V gene is TRBV6-1, the J gene TRBJ1-6; 8 positions match TRBD1. The V segment lost 3 bases and the J segment 9 bases; nucleotides outside the gene matches: 1. CDR3 length: 13 amino acids. The germline CDR1 and CDR2 sequences are MNHNS and SASEGT.

This clone was seen only once. V usage is TRBV27 and J usage is TRBJ1-4; TRBD1 matches 9 bases. With 3 bases clipped from V and 8 bases from J, the junction kept 7 bases outside the gene matches. From germline, CDR1 is MNHEY and CDR2 SMNVEV (reference sequence). The CDR3 spans 15 residues. DNA of the CDR3: TGTGCCAGCAGTTTGGCCGGGACAGGGCGGGAAAAACTGTTTTTT. It translates to CASSLAGTGREKLFF.

The gene calls are TRBV14 and TRBJ2-5; 8 bases align to TRBD2. J gave up 1 base and V 0 bases, and 10 bases lay outside the gene matches. The CDR3 is 18 amino acids. Per the germline V gene, CDR1 is SGHDN and CDR2 is FVKESK. The CDR3 loop is CASSQDWIAGGLQETQYF. The CDR3 coding sequence is TGTGCCAGCAGCCAAGATTGGATCGCGGGAGGACTCCAAGAGACCCAGTACTTC.

The V call is TRBV5-1, the J call TRBJ1-1; D remains unclear. CDR1 and CDR2 (germline): SGHRS, YFSETQ. Trimming took off 5 bases at V and 2 bases at J, with 13 bases between the two ends. The CDR3 totals 14 residues. CDR3 in amino acids: CASSFGVLNTEAFF. For the CDR3, the DNA is TGCGCCAGCAGTTTCGGGGTACTAAACACTGAAGCTTTCTTT.

V is TRBV29-1 and J is TRBJ2-7, with D unresolved. V lost 4 bases, J lost 3 bases, and 13 bases lay in between. Germline assignment: CDR1 SQVTM and CDR2 ANQGSEA. This CDR3 region has 13 residues. The DNA for the CDR3 is TGCAGCGTTGTCGGTCAGGCACGCTACGAGCAGTACTTC. Protein sequence: CSVVGQARYEQYF.

J is TRBJ2-3 and V is TRBV2, with a tentative D call TRBD2 (6 bases). V was cut by 7 bases and J by 7 bases, with 12 bases left in between. CDR1 is SNHLY, CDR2 FYNNEI, per germline. This CDR3 spans 12 amino acids. The CDR3 region has the DNA TGTGCCAGCATCCTGGGCGGGAATACGCAGTATTTT. This gives the protein CASILGGNTQYF.

The chain employs TRBV21-1 and TRBJ1-1; TRBD1 reflects the table's D call only, with no check against the DNA. TRBV21-1 is deemed a pseudogene. This CDR3 contains 13 residues. The CDR3 DNA reads TGTGCCAGCAGCAGACAGACGAACACTGAAGCTTTCTTT. Amino acids: CASSRQTNTEAFF.

The gene calls are TRBV3-1 (or the pseudogene TRBV3-2) and TRBJ2-7, with 11 bases that match TRBD2. The CDR3 extends over 16 amino acids. Per germline, CDR1 LGHDT and CDR2 YNNKEL (reference sequence). With V trimmed by 1 base and J by 0 bases, 2 bases remained unmatched. CDR3: CASSQVGTSGSYEQYF. Here the CDR3 DNA reads TGTGCCAGCAGCCAAGTCGGGACTAGCGGCTCCTACGAGCAGTACTTC.

The rearrangement uses TRBV2 and TRBJ1-5; 7 nucleotides agree with TRBD1. Trimming removed 6 bases from V and 1 base from J; junction bases left unmatched: 9. In germline, CDR1 is SNHLY, CDR2 FYNNEI. The CDR3 length is 16 residues. CDR3 protein: CASRADRTRSNQPQHF. As DNA, the CDR3 is TGTGCCAGCAGAGCGGACAGGACGCGGAGCAATCAGCCCCAGCATTTT.

The chain couples TRBV4-1 to TRBJ1-5; possibly TRBD1 for D (6 bases). The CDR3 has 15 amino acids. The germline V and J ends were trimmed by 3 bases and 3 bases, with 12 bases remaining between them. The germline gives CDR1 MGHRA, CDR2 YSYEKL. CDR3 bases: TGCGCCAGCAGCCAGCACAGGGTAGACAATCAGCCCCAGCATTTT. This codes for CASSQHRVDNQPQHF.

The V gene is TRBV5-1, the J gene TRBJ1-1, with TRBD1 identical over 8 bases. This CDR3 is built from 14 residues. Trimming removed 5 bases from V and 1 base from J; junction bases left unmatched: 4. Germline lookup yields CDR1 SGHRS and CDR2 YFSETQ. The CDR3 spells CASSAQGGNTEAFF. DNA of the CDR3: TGCGCCAGCAGTGCACAGGGGGGGAACACTGAAGCTTTCTTT.

The chain uses TRBV14 and TRBJ1-4; no reliable D call. Trimming removed 2 bases from V and 8 bases from J, with 21 bases in between. Germline CDR1 and CDR2: SGHDN and FVKESK. This CDR3 has 17 amino acids. As DNA, the CDR3 is TGTGCCAGCAGCCAATCCCCGAACAGCAGGTACAGAGAAAAACTGTTTTTT. Its protein is CASSQSPNSRYREKLFF.